The 10 T cell receptor beta chains presented below share a single source sample, sequenced in a study of Ad26.COV2.S vaccination and SARS-CoV-2 variants. Method: immunoSEQ multiplex PCR; TCRdb's copy keeps in-frame clones and lacks some. Of 300,000 to 400,000 clones in the sample, roughly 80% were seen once. Treatment described: about 20 received Ad26.COV2.S at low or high dose, single or two shots; about 5 received placebo; per-sample allocation not given. Day 63 following the first vaccine or placebo injection was when the samples were taken. This specimen was peripheral blood, taken in a trial of Ad26.COV2.S vaccine versus placebo. The origin of the receptors is a person aged 18-65 years who received the Ad26.COV2.S COVID-19 vaccine or a placebo.

The V and J genes are TRBV5-4 and TRBJ2-1, with 9 bases that match TRBD1. The germline CDR1 and CDR2 sequences are SGHNT and YYREEE (reference sequence). The CDR3 loop spans 15 amino acids. V gave up 5 bases and J gave up 5 bases; unmatched junction bases: 8. As DNA, the CDR3 is TGTGCCAGCAGTCCTGGACAGGGGAACCACAATGAGCAGTTCTTC. Protein product: CASSPGQGNHNEQFF.

The chain couples TRBV20-1 to TRBJ2-3; no definite D call. V was shortened by 3 bases and J by 6 bases, with 13 bases between the two germline ends. CDR3 length: 13 amino acids. Germline V CDR1 and CDR2: DFQATT, SNEGSKA (reference sequence). The CDR3 sequence is CSASPSGADTQYF. CDR3 nucleotides: TGCAGTGCTAGTCCTTCGGGCGCGGATACGCAGTATTTT.

In its sample, this clone was seen once. This rearrangement joins TRBV28 to TRBJ1-6, with TRBD1 as a possible D gene (5 bases). The V gene lost 4 bases and the J gene lost 0 bases, with 16 bases spanning the gap. Germline-derived CDR1 and CDR2 are MDHEN and SYDVKM. There are 18 residues in the CDR3. The CDR3 here is CASSWGGVGSSYNSPLHF. Written as DNA, the CDR3 is TGTGCCAGCAGTTGGGGAGGGGTGGGGAGCTCCTATAATTCACCCCTCCACTTT.

V gene TRBV7-6 combines with J gene TRBJ2-7, with 11 bases fitting TRBD1. The germline CDR1 and CDR2 sequences are SGHVS and FNYEAQ. The ends lost 5 bases at V and 4 bases at J; junction bases unmatched: 10. The CDR3 runs to 16 residues. CDR3 DNA sequence: TGTGCCAGCAGCGTAGGGGAGGGACAGGGGGTTTACGAGCAGTACTTC. This codes for CASSVGEGQGVYEQYF.

This chain connects TRBV9 to TRBJ1-5; D not resolved. V was shortened by 4 bases and J by 7 bases, with 12 bases between the two germline ends. This CDR3 has 13 residues. CDR1 is SGDLS, CDR2 YYNGEE, per germline. This CDR3 is CASSPDFFQPQHF. CDR3 DNA sequence: TGTGCCAGCAGCCCAGACTTCTTCCAGCCCCAGCATTTT.

V is TRBV7-9 and J is TRBJ1-4; D is possibly TRBD1 (6 bases). V shed 0 bases and J shed 16 bases, with 15 bases lying between them. The CDR3 totals 13 residues. Germline V gene data show CDR1 as SEHNR and CDR2 as FQNEAQ (reference sequence). CDR3 bases: TGTGCCAGCAGCTTAGCGAGCGCCGGGGGACAGTTTTTT. Its protein product is CASSLASAGGQFF.

The rearrangement uses TRBV5-1 and TRBJ1-1; TRBD1 aligns across 8 bases. V dropped 4 bases and J dropped 5; count of bases not matched to a gene: 10. Germline values: CDR1 SGHRS, CDR2 YFSETQ. The CDR3 runs to 15 residues. The CDR3 DNA follows: TGCGCCAGCAGCCCCCGGACAGGGCCTATAACTGAAGCTTTCTTT. Protein product: CASSPRTGPITEAFF.

This clone appeared a few times. This sequence joins TRBV10-2 and TRBJ1-6; D is unresolved. The CDR3 is 15 amino acids. Germline V gene sequence: CDR1 WSHSY, CDR2 SAAADI. V lost 3 bases to trimming and J lost 4 bases, with 10 bases between them. The CDR3 bases are TGCGCCAGCAGTGATGTCAGTTCTTATAATTCACCCCTCCACTTT. Protein product: CASSDVSSYNSPLHF.

This chain links TRBV19 with TRBJ1-1; no firm D call. This CDR3 has 15 residues. Trimming stripped 7 bases from V and 2 bases from J, with 17 bases between. CDR1 is LNHDA and CDR2 is SQIVND in the germline V gene (reference sequence). The DNA for the CDR3 is TGTGCCAGTACCACGGACCTCCAGCTTAACACTGAAGCTTTCTTT. Encoded protein: CASTTDLQLNTEAFF. The full variable domain, with the rest looked up from reference TRBV19 and TRBJ1-1, is DGGITQSPKYLFRKEGQNVTLSCEQNLNHDAMYWYRQDPGQGLRLIYYSQIVNDFQKGDIAEGYSVSREKKESFPLTVTSAQKNPTAFYLCASTTDLQLNTEAFFGQGTRLTVV.

V and J are TRBV5-1 and TRBJ2-2, with 7 nucleotides matching TRBD1. Germline V gene lookup returns CDR1 SGHRS and CDR2 YFSETQ. CDR3 length equals 16 residues. V trimming: 1 base; J trimming: 0 bases; junction bases outside the gene matches: 3. The CDR3: CASSLLDRTNTGELFF. CDR3 sequence (DNA): TGCGCCAGCAGCTTGTTGGACAGGACGAACACCGGGGAGCTGTTTTTT.